One TCR beta chain is described in this entry. The sample is drawn from a study of blood T cell repertoires in COVID-19. For the study at large: Samples came from the United States, Italy and Spain, spanning acute and convalescent COVID-19. T cells, B-cell-depleted T cells, or PBMCs supplied cDNA or gDNA.

The ends lost 3 bases at V and 3 bases at J; junction bases unmatched: 8. Germline assignment: CDR1 MNHEY and CDR2 SVGEGT. This CDR3 has 16 amino acids. Original data processing: How many nucleated cells were present was estimated from reference gene primer amplification. Using immunoSEQ multiplex PCR, the repertoire was profiled, and TCRdb retains in-frame clones only, with some absent. The V and J calls and the clone size are those of that table, but D and trimming were determined from the DNA. This sample has about 300,000 clones, with around 88% found just once. Sequences were obtained from peripheral blood. This TCR came from a young woman who had recovered from COVID-19. The chain carries TRBV6-2 or TRBV6-3 and TRBJ1-5; 7 positions match TRBD1. The CDR3 nucleotides read TGTGCCAGCAGTTATTTTCCGGGACAGAACAATCAGCCCCAGCATTTT. It yields the protein CASSYFPGQNNQPQHF.